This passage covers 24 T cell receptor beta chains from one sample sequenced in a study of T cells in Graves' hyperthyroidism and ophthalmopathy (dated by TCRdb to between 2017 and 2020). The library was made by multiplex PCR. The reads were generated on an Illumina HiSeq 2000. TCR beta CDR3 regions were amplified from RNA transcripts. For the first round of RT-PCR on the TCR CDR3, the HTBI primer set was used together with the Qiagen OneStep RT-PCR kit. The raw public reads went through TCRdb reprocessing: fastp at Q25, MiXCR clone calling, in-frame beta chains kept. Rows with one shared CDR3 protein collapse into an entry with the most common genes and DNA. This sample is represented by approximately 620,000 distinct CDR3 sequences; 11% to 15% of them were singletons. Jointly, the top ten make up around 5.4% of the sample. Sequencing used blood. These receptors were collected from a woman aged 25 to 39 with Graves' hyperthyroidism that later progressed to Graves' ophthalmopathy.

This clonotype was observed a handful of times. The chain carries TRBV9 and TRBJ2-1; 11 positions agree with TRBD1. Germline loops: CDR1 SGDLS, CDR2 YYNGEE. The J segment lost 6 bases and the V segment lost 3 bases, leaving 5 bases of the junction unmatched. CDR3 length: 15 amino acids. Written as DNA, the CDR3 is TGTGCCAGCAGCGCCGTAGGGACAGGGGGCAATGAGCAGTTCTTC. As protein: CASSAVGTGGNEQFF.

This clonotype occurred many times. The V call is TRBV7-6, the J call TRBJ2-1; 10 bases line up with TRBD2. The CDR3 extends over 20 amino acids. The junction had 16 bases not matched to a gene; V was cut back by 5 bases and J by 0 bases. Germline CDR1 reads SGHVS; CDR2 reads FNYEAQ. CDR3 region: CASSLSLLAGGESSYNEQFF. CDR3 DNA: TGTGCCAGCAGCCTCTCCCTATTAGCGGGAGGTGAAAGCTCCTACAATGAGCAGTTCTTC.

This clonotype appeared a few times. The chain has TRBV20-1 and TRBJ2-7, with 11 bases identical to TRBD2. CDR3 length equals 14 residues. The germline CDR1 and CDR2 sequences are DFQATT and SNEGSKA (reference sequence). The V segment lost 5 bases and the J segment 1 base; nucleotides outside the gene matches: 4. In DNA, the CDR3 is TGCAGTGCTCTGACTAGCGGGGCTTCCTACGAGCAGTACTTC. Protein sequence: CSALTSGASYEQYF.

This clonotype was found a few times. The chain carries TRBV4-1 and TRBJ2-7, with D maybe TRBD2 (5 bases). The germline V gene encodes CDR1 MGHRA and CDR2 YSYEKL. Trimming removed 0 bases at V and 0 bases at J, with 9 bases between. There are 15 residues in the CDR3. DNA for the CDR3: TGCGCCAGCAGCCAAGATCGGGGTTTCTCCTACGAGCAGTACTTC. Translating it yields CASSQDRGFSYEQYF.

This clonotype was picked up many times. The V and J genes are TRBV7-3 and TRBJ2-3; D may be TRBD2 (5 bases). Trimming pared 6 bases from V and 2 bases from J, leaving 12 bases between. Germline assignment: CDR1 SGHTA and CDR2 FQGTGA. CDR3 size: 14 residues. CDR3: CASSLGAATDTQYF. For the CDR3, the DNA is TGTGCCAGCAGTCTTGGAGCGGCCACAGATACGCAGTATTTT.

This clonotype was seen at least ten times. CDR3 coding DNA: TGTGCCAGCAGAGCCCGGGACAGGGGATGGACAGATACGCAGTATTTT. Its protein product is CASRARDRGWTDTQYF. The chain is built from TRBV28 and TRBJ2-3, with 10 bases fitting TRBD1. The ends lost 6 bases at V and 3 bases at J; junction bases unmatched: 9. Germline V gives CDR1 MDHEN, CDR2 SYDVKM. This CDR3 is 16 amino acids long.

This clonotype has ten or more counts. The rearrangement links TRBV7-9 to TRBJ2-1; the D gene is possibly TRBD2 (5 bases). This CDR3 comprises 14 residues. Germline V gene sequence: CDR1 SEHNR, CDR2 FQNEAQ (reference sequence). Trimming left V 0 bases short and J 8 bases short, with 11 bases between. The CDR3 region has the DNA TGTGCCAGCAGCTTAGCCCGAGAGGGCCATGAGCAGTTCTTC. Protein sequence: CASSLAREGHEQFF.

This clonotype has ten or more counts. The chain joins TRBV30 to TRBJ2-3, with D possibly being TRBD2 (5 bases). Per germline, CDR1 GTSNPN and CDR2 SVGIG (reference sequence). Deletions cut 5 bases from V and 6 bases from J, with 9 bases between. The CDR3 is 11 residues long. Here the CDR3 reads CAWGAVDTQYF. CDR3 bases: TGTGCCTGGGGAGCGGTTGATACGCAGTATTTT.

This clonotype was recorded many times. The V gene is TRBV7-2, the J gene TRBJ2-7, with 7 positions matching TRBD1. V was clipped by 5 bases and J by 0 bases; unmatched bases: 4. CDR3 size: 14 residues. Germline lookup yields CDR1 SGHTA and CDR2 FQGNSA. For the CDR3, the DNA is TGTGCCAGCAGCGTGGACAGGAGCTCCTACGAGCAGTACTTC. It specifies CASSVDRSSYEQYF.

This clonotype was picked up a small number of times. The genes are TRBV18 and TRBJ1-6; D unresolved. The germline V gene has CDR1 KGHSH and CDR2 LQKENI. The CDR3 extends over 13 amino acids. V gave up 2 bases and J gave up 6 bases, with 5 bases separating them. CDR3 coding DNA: TGTGCCAGCTCACCAAACAGTAATTCACCCCTCCACTTT. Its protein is CASSPNSNSPLHF.

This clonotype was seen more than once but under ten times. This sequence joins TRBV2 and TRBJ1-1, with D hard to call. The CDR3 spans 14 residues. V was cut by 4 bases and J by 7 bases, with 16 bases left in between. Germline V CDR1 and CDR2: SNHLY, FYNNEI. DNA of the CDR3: TGTGCCAGCAGTGCGGCAGGTGACCGGAGTGAAGCTTTCTTT. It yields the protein CASSAAGDRSEAFF.

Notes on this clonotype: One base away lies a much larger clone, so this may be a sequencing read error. The CDR3 loop reads CVSSPPGLAGRDTQYF. As DNA, the CDR3 is TGTGTCAGCTCACCTCCGGGACTAGCGGGAAGAGATACGCAGTATTTT. This chain links TRBV18 with TRBJ2-3; TRBD2 matches 13 bases. The CDR3 sequence is 16 residues long. In germline, CDR1 is KGHSH, CDR2 LQKENI.

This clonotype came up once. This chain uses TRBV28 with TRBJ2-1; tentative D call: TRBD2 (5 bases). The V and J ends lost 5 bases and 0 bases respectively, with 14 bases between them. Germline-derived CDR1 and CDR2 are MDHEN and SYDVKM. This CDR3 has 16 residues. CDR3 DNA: TGTGCCAGCAGTCCTCTGGGGAGTTTCTCCTACAATGAGCAGTTCTTC. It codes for CASSPLGSFSYNEQFF.

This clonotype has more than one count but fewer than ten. CDR3 in DNA: TGTGCCAGTAGTGCGTCAGGGGACGGCACCGGGGAGCTGTTTTTT. As protein: CASSASGDGTGELFF. This sequence joins TRBV19 and TRBJ2-2, with D tentatively TRBD1 (6 bases). Trimming took 5 bases from V and 4 from J, leaving 14 bases between them. This CDR3 has 15 residues. From germline, CDR1 is LNHDA and CDR2 SQIVND (reference sequence).

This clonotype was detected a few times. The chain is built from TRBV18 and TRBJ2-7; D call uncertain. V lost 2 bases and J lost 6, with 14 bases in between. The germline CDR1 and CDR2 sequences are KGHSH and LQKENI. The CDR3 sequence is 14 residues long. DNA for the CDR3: TGTGCCAGCTCACCATCGGGTGCCCTGCGCGAGCAGTACTTC. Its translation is CASSPSGALREQYF.

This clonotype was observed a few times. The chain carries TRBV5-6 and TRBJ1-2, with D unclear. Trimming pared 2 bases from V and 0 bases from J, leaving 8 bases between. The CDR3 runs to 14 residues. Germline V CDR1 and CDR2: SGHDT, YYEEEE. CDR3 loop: CASSFQLANYGYTF. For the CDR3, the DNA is TGTGCCAGCAGCTTTCAACTAGCTAACTATGGCTACACCTTC.

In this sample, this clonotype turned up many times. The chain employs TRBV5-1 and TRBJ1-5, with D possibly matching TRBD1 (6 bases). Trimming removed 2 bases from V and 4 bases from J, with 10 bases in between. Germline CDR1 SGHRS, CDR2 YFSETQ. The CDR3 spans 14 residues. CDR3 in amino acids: CASSFGDMNQPQHF. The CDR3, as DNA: TGCGCCAGCAGCTTCGGGGACATGAATCAGCCCCAGCATTTT.

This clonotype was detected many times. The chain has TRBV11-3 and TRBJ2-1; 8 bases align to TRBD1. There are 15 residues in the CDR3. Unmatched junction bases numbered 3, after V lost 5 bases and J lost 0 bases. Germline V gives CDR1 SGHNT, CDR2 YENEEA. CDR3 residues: CASSNGQGSYNEQFF. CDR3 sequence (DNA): TGTGCCAGCAGCAACGGACAGGGCTCCTACAATGAGCAGTTCTTC.

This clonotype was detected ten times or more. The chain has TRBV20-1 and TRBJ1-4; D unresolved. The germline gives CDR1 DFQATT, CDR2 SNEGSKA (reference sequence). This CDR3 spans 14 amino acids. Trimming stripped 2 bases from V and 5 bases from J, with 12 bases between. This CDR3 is CSARNRARNEKLFF. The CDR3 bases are TGCAGTGCTAGAAACCGGGCCCGAAATGAAAAACTGTTTTTT.

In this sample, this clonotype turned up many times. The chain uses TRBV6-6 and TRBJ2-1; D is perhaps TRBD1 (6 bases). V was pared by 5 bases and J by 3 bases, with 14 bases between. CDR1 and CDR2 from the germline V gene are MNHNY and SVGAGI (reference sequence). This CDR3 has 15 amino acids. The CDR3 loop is CASSLLQGNYNEQFF. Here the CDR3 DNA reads TGTGCCAGCAGTCTACTACAGGGTAACTACAATGAGCAGTTCTTC.

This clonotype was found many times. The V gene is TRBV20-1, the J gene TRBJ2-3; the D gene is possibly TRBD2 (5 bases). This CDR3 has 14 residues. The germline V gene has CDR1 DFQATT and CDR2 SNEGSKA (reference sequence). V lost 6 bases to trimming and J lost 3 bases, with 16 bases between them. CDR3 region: CSAATARVTDTQYF. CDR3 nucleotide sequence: TGCAGTGCCGCCACGGCGAGGGTGACAGATACGCAGTATTTT.

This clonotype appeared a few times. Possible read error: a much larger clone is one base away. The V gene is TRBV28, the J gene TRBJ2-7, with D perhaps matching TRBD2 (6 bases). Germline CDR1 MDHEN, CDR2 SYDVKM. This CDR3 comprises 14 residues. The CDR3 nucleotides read TGTACCAGCAGTTGGGGACTTTCCTCCTACGAGCAGTACTTC. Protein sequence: CTSSWGLSSYEQYF.

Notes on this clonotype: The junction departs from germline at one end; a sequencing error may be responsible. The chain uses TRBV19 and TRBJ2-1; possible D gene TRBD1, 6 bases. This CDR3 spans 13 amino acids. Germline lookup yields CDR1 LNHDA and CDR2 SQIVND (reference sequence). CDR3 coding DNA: TGTGCCAGTAGTGAACAGGGTCTAAATGAGCGGTACTTC. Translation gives CASSEQGLNERYF.

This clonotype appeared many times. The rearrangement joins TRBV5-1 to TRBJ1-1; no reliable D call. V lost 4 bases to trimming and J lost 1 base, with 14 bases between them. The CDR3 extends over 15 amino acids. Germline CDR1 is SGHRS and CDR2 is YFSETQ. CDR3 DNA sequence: TGCGCCAGCAGCCAAATCTCGGAGGAGAACACTGAAGCTTTCTTT. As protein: CASSQISEENTEAFF.